A single sample is the source of the 17 T cell receptor beta chains below, sequenced in a study of control samples from healthy donors and cancer patients. Measured with immunoSEQ multiplex PCR; TCRdb has only the in-frame clones, and not every one. The table includes about 140,000 clones, 85% to 90% detected once. Sequencing was carried out using blood. The source of these receptors is a man aged 18 to 29 in good health.

This chain connects TRBV4-1 to TRBJ1-2; D uncertain. The CDR3 is made up of 16 amino acids. CDR1 is MGHRA and CDR2 is YSYEKL in the germline V gene. V dropped 0 bases and J dropped 2 bases, with 13 bases sitting between them. CDR3 loop: CASSQEVVRLNYGYTF. DNA for the CDR3: TGCGCCAGCAGCCAAGAGGTGGTCAGATTAAACTATGGCTACACCTTC.

V usage is TRBV14 and J usage is TRBJ1-2; D is perhaps TRBD1 (5 bases). V lost 5 bases and J lost 7, with 17 bases in between. Germline CDR1 is SGHDN and CDR2 is FVKESK. This CDR3 comprises 14 residues. The CDR3 loop is CASSDSLAPGGYTF. The DNA of the CDR3 is TGTGCCAGCAGCGACAGCCTCGCCCCGGGTGGCTACACCTTC.

The chain uses TRBV27 and TRBJ1-5, with D uncertain. V was trimmed by 6 bases and J by 7 bases, leaving 13 bases between them. The length of the CDR3 is 13 residues. CDR1 MNHEY and CDR2 SMNVEV come from the germline V gene (reference sequence). The CDR3 reads CASSGREHQPQHF. The CDR3, as DNA: TGTGCCAGCAGCGGACGGGAGCACCAGCCCCAGCATTTT.

This chain uses TRBV29-1 with TRBJ1-2; no clear D. The CDR3 loop spans 11 amino acids. Germline V gene sequence: CDR1 SQVTM, CDR2 ANQGSEA. V was cut by 1 base and J by 4 bases, with 4 bases left in between. This CDR3 reads CSVEGGYGYTF. In DNA form, the CDR3 reads TGCAGCGTTGAAGGAGGCTATGGCTACACCTTC.

The chain is built from TRBV5-1 and TRBJ1-1; 7 bases are a match to TRBD1. The V segment lost 2 bases and the J segment 4 bases; nucleotides outside the gene matches: 2. Germline CDR1 reads SGHRS; CDR2 reads YFSETQ. This CDR3 has 13 residues. The CDR3 reads CASSFQGGTEAFF. The CDR3 nucleotides read TGCGCCAGCAGCTTCCAGGGGGGCACTGAAGCTTTCTTT.

This clone has just one count. The rearrangement joins TRBV12-3 or TRBV12-4 to TRBJ1-3; D is unresolved. With 8 bases removed from V and 4 bases from J, the gap between germline ends came to 12 bases. The CDR3 consists of 13 residues. The CDR3 sequence is CASRIAAGNTIYF. The CDR3 DNA sequence: TGTGCCAGCCGGATAGCGGCCGGAAACACCATATATTTT.

The CDR3 sequence: CASSSTRDKGPYEQYF. CDR3 in DNA: TGTGCCAGCAGCTCAACCAGGGACAAGGGCCCCTACGAGCAGTACTTC. This chain connects TRBV14 to TRBJ2-7; a possible D gene is TRBD1 (6 bases). Trimming left V 5 bases short and J 2 bases short, with 19 bases between. This CDR3 has 16 amino acids. The germline V gene encodes CDR1 SGHDN and CDR2 FVKESK.

The chain uses TRBV19 and TRBJ2-2; no clear D gene. CDR1 is LNHDA and CDR2 is SQIVND in the germline V gene (reference sequence). This CDR3 has 13 amino acids. V was pared by 1 base and J by 6 bases, with 6 bases between. CDR3 coding DNA: TGTGCCAGTAGTATAGTCGGGCCCGGGGAGCTGTTTTTT. Translation: CASSIVGPGELFF.

This rearrangement joins TRBV7-9 to TRBJ2-4; D unresolved. The length of the CDR3 is 15 residues. V was cut by 0 bases and J by 3 bases, with 9 bases left in between. Germline V gene sequence: CDR1 SEHNR, CDR2 FQNEAQ (reference sequence). The CDR3 nucleotides are TGTGCCAGCAGCTTAGCGGGCCAGCTCAAAAACATTCAGTACTTC. Translation: CASSLAGQLKNIQYF.

This sequence joins TRBV7-2 and TRBJ2-2; D is unresolved. The CDR3 totals 14 residues. CDR1 and CDR2 (germline): SGHTA, FQGNSA. The V end was cut by 1 base, the J end by 10 bases, with 13 bases between. CDR3 amino acids: CASSLEADGEELFF. The DNA of the CDR3 is TGTGCCAGCAGCTTAGAAGCCGACGGCGAGGAGCTGTTTTTT.

V gene TRBV5-6 combines with J gene TRBJ2-1, with 12 nucleotides matching TRBD2. The ends lost 0 bases at V and 4 bases at J; junction bases unmatched: 5. This CDR3 spans 17 amino acids. Germline CDR1 and CDR2: SGHDT and YYEEEE. This CDR3 reads CASSLGLAGATYNEQFF. In nucleotides, the CDR3 is TGTGCCAGCAGCTTGGGACTAGCGGGGGCCACGTACAATGAGCAGTTCTTC.

The V call is TRBV7-2, the J call TRBJ2-7; D gene unclear. The germline CDR1 and CDR2 sequences are SGHTA and FQGNSA. This CDR3 region has 12 residues. V lost 2 bases and J lost 6, with 8 bases in between. The CDR3 region has the DNA TGTGCCAGCAGCTTAACGCTACTCGAGCAGTACTTC. This translates into CASSLTLLEQYF.

Only a few counts were recorded for this clone. The J gene is TRBJ1-4, the V gene TRBV5-1, with D tentatively TRBD1 (5 bases). This CDR3 spans 15 amino acids. The V gene's germline CDR1 is SGHRS and CDR2 YFSETQ. Trimming pared 0 bases from V and 5 bases from J, leaving 11 bases between. CDR3 in amino acids: CASSLEGTGNEKLFF. Here the CDR3 DNA reads TGCGCCAGCAGCTTGGAAGGGACGGGGAATGAAAAACTGTTTTTT.

A note on this clone: Other DNA sequences in this specimen translate into the identical CDR3. This chain connects TRBV6-5 to TRBJ1-1; D unclear. The CDR3 totals 12 residues. Trimming cost V 0 bases and J 8 bases, with 7 bases left between them. Germline V gene sequence: CDR1 MNHEY, CDR2 SVGAGI. The CDR3 DNA follows: TGTGCCAGCAGTTACTCAACCGGGGAAGCTTTCTTT. This encodes CASSYSTGEAFF.

This clone appeared a few times. This sequence joins TRBV7-2 and TRBJ1-2; D unresolved. CDR3 size: 14 residues. V lost 1 base and J lost 5, with 11 bases in between. CDR1 and CDR2 (germline): SGHTA, FQGNSA. The CDR3 nucleotides read TGTGCCAGCAGCTTAGAAGGCACGCAGTATGGCTACACCTTC. Its translation is CASSLEGTQYGYTF.

The chain couples TRBV7-9 to TRBJ1-2, with TRBD1 as a possible D gene (5 bases). The CDR3 extends over 13 amino acids. Germline CDR1 SEHNR, CDR2 FQNEAQ (reference sequence). Trimming cost V 5 bases and J 4 bases, with 11 bases left between them. The CDR3 protein is CASSRDAGYGYTF. For the CDR3, the DNA is TGTGCCAGCAGCCGGGACGCAGGCTATGGCTACACCTTC. Using reference TRBV7-9 and TRBJ1-2 for the parts outside the CDR3, the full variable domain is DTGVSQNPRHKITKRGQNVTFRCDPISEHNRLYWYRQTLGQGPEFLTYFQNEAQLEKSRLLSDRFSAERPKGSFSTLEIQRTEQGDSAMYLCASSRDAGYGYTFGSGTRLTVV.

The genes are TRBV7-9 and TRBJ2-2; unclear D gene. Germline assignment: CDR1 SEHNR and CDR2 FQNEAQ (reference sequence). This CDR3 comprises 12 residues. Trimming removed 5 bases at V and 1 base at J, with 2 bases between. The CDR3 coding sequence is TGTGCCAGCAGCGGGAACACCGGGGAGCTGTTTTTT. This codes for CASSGNTGELFF.